The source of this T cell receptor beta chain is a study of blood T cell repertoires in COVID-19. Study-level background: Researchers got acute and convalescent COVID-19 samples from the United States, Italy and Spain. Sources were T cells, B-cell-depleted T cells, or PBMCs; the material itself was cDNA or gDNA.

This clone appeared a few times. Per the authors' pipeline: Estimation of nucleated cell counts was performed using reference gene primer amplification. TCRdb's table, derived via immunoSEQ multiplex PCR, lists solely in-frame clones and lacks some. From that table come the V and J calls and clone size; the DNA was used to work out D and trimming. The sample holds some 240,000 clones, around nine tenths seen once. The CDR3 is 15 amino acids. CDR1 LNHDA and CDR2 SQIVND come from the germline V gene (reference sequence). V was cut by 4 bases and J by 2 bases, with 13 bases left in between. The sequence derives from a man between 60 and 75 years old who had recovered from COVID-19. The chain carries TRBV19 and TRBJ2-3, with a weak D call TRBD1 (5 bases). Sequencing used peripheral blood. The CDR3 reads CASSTSRASTDTQYF. The CDR3 nucleotides read TGTGCCAGTAGTACCTCCAGGGCCTCCACAGATACGCAGTATTTT.